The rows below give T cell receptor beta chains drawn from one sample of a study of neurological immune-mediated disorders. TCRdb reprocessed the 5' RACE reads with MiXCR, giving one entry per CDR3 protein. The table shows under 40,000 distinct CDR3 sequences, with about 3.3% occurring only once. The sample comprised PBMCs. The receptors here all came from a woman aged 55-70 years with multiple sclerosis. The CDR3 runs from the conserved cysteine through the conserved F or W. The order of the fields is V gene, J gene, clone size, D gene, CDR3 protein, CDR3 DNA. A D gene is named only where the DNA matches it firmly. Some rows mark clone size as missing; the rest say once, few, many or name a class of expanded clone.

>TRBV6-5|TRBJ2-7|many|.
CASSYPGPRREQYF
TGTGCCAGCAGTTACCCGGGACCACGACGCGAGCAGTACTTC
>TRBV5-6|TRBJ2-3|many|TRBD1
CASSIGQGSSTDTQYF
TGTGCCAGCAGCATCGGACAGGGTTCCAGCACAGATACGCAGTATTTT
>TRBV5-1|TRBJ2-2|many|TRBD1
CASSLGQGETGELFF
TGCGCCAGCAGCTTGGGACAGGGTGAAACCGGGGAGCTGTTTTTT
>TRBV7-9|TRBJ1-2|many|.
CAGLGGSNNYGYTF
TGTGCCGGACTTGGGGGTAGCAATAACTATGGCTACACCTTC
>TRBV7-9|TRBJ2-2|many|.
CASSPRGAGELFF
TGTGCCAGCAGTCCGAGGGGCGCCGGGGAGCTGTTTTTT
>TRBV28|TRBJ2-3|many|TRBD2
CASSFRSRGSDTQYF
TGTGCCAGCAGTTTTAGGTCGCGGGGGTCAGATACGCAGTATTTT
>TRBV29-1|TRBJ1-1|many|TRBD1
CSATSTGGTEAFF
TGCAGCGCTACTTCGACAGGGGGCACTGAAGCTTTCTTT
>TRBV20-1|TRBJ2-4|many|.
CSATGTKNIQYF
TGCAGTGCAACAGGAACCAAAAACATTCAGTACTTC
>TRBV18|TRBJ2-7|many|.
CASSPLGYEQYF
TGTGCCAGCTCACCACTGGGTTACGAGCAGTACTTC
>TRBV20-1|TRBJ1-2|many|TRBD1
CSARDLDRELNYGYTF
TGCAGTGCTAGAGATCTTGACAGGGAACTTAACTATGGCTACACCTTC
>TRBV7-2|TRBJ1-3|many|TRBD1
CASSLGQKNTIYF
TGTGCCAGCAGCCTGGGACAGAAAAACACCATATATTTT
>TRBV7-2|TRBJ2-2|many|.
CASSLGGSTGELFF
TGTGCCAGCAGCTTAGGTGGTAGCACCGGGGAGCTGTTTTTT
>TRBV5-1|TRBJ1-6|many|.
CASSLEGGRSPLHF
TGCGCCAGCAGCTTGGAAGGGGGACGATCACCCCTCCACTTT
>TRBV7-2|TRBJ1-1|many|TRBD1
CASSLETGGFRGTEAFF
TGTGCCAGCAGCTTGGAAACAGGGGGCTTTCGAGGGACTGAAGCTTTCTTT
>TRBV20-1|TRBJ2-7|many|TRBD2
CSARWRGNYEQYF
TGCAGTGCTAGGTGGCGGGGGAACTACGAGCAGTACTTC
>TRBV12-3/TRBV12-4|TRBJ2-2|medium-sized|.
CASSHTTDTGELFF
TGTGCCAGCAGCCATACCACGGACACCGGGGAGCTGTTTTTT
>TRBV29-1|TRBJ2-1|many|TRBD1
CSVVRQGDEQFF
TGCAGCGTTGTCCGACAGGGAGATGAGCAGTTCTTC
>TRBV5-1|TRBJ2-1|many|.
CASSGGIGRGANEQFF
TGCGCCAGCAGCGGGGGAATCGGCAGGGGGGCCAATGAGCAGTTCTTC
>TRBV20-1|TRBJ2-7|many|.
CSARSGSGYEQYF
TGCAGTGCTAGAAGCGGGTCGGGGTACGAGCAGTACTTC
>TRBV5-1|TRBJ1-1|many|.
CASTSSGGNTEAFF
TGCGCCAGCACCTCTTCGGGGGGGAACACTGAAGCTTTCTTT
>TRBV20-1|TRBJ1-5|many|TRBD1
CSALQGFGHQPQHF
TGCAGTGCCCTACAGGGGTTTGGGCATCAGCCCCAGCATTTT
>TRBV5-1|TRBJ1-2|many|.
CASSLGTAANYGYTF
TGCGCCAGCAGCTTGGGAACAGCAGCTAACTATGGCTACACCTTC
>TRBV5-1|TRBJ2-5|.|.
CASSSERGQETQYF
TGCGCCAGCAGCTCGGAAAGGGGCCAAGAGACCCAGTACTTC
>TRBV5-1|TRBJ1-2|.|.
CASSPKALKGFYGYTF
TGCGCCAGCAGCCCCAAAGCACTCAAAGGGTTCTATGGCTACACCTTC
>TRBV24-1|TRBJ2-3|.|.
CVTSDPPTDTQYF
TGTGTCACCAGTGATCCCCCGACAGATACGCAGTATTTT
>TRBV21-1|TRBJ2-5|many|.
CASSKVGEKTQYF
TGTGCCAGCAGCAAAGTGGGCGAGAAGACCCAGTACTTC
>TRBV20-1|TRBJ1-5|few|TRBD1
CSASTGGGSNQPQHF
TGCAGTGCCTCTACAGGGGGCGGCTCAAATCAGCCCCAGCATTTT
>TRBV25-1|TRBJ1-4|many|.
CASSPGFATNEKLFF
TGTGCCAGCAGCCCAGGGTTTGCAACTAATGAAAAACTGTTTTTT
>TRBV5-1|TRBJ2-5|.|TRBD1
CASSLGTGRETQYF
TGCGCCAGCAGCTTGGGGACAGGCCGGGAGACCCAGTACTTC
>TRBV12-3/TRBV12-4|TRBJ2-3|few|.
CASSPPGGTPNTDTQYF
TGTGCCAGCAGTCCCCCAGGCGGGACTCCAAACACAGATACGCAGTATTTT
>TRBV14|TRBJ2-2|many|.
CASRGLINTGELFF
TGTGCCAGCAGGGGTCTGATCAACACCGGGGAGCTGTTTTTT
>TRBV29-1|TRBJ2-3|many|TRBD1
CSLRTGVGDTQYF
TGCAGCTTGAGGACAGGGGTCGGAGATACGCAGTATTTT
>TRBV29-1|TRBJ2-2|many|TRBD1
CSAAGTGVRTGELFF
TGCAGCGCAGCCGGGACAGGGGTTCGCACCGGGGAGCTGTTTTTT
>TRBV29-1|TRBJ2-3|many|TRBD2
CSVGTSGTSTDTQYF
TGCAGCGTGGGGACTAGCGGAACTAGCACAGATACGCAGTATTTT
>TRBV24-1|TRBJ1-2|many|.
CATRSGQDRTSNYGYTF
TGTGCCACCCGTTCCGGACAAGACAGGACCTCTAACTATGGCTACACCTTC
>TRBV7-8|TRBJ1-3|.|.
CASSPYLGPGNTIYF
TGTGCCAGCAGCCCGTACTTAGGACCTGGAAACACCATATATTTT
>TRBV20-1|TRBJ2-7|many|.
CSARDWGIASGEQYF
TGCAGTGCTAGAGATTGGGGGATCGCCTCCGGGGAGCAGTACTTC
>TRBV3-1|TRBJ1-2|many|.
CASSQGPRPGVGYTF
TGTGCCAGCAGCCAAGGCCCCCGCCCAGGAGTTGGCTACACCTTC
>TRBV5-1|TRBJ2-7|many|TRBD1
CASSTTGWEQYF
TGCGCCAGCAGCACGACAGGGTGGGAGCAGTACTTC
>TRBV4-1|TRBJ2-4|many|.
CASSLGALSGQLAKNIQYF
TGCGCCAGCAGCCTAGGAGCCCTAAGTGGACAGCTAGCCAAAAACATTCAGTACTTC
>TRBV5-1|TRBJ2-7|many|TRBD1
CASSRAGQGAKEQYF
TGCGCCAGCAGCCGAGCGGGACAGGGGGCAAAGGAGCAGTACTTC
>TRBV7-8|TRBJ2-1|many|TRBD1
CASSFGTAYNEQFF
TGTGCCAGCAGCTTCGGGACAGCATACAATGAGCAGTTCTTC
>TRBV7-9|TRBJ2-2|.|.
CASSFNPNTGELFF
TGTGCCAGCAGCTTTAACCCGAACACCGGGGAGCTGTTTTTT
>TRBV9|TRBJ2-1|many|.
CASSFGLSGGNEQFF
TGTGCCAGCAGCTTCGGACTATCCGGCGGCAATGAGCAGTTCTTC
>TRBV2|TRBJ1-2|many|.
CASRRDTTNYGYTF
TGTGCCAGCAGACGGGACACCACTAACTATGGCTACACCTTC
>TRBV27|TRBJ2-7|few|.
CASSFWGPYEQYF
TGTGCCAGCAGTTTTTGGGGACCCTACGAGCAGTACTTC
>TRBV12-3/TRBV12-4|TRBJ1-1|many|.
CASREGRRDWFF
TGTGCCAGTAGGGAAGGGCGGCGGGATTGGTTCTTT
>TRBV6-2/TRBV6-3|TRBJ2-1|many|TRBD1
CASTDRGEQFF
TGTGCCAGCACCGACAGGGGAGAGCAGTTCTTC
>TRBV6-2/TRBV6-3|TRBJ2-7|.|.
CASRISYEQYF
TGTGCCAGCAGGATCTCCTACGAGCAGTACTTC
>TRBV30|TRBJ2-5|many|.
CAWTVKETQYF
TGTGCCTGGACAGTCAAAGAGACCCAGTACTTC
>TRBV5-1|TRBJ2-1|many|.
CASTGPWYEQFF
TGCGCCAGCACCGGTCCCTGGTATGAGCAGTTCTTC
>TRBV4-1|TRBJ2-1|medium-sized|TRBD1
CASSRRQGAVYNEQFF
TGCGCCAGCAGCCGGAGACAGGGGGCCGTCTACAATGAGCAGTTCTTC
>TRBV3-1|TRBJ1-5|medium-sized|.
CASTSWQPQHF
TGTGCCAGCACCTCATGGCAGCCCCAGCATTTT
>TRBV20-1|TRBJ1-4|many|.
CSASRGEKLFF
TGCAGTGCTTCCCGGGGTGAAAAACTGTTTTTT
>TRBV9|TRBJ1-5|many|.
CASSAHVSVVGQPQHF
TGTGCCAGCAGCGCCCACGTATCAGTAGTAGGTCAGCCCCAGCATTTT
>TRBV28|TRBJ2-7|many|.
CASIKQGYEQYF
TGTGCCAGCATTAAACAGGGCTACGAGCAGTACTTC
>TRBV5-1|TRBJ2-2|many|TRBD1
CASSGGTGQGALSGELFF
TGCGCCAGCAGCGGGGGAACCGGACAGGGGGCGCTTTCCGGGGAGCTGTTTTTT